This note documents a single T cell receptor (beta chain) sequence. The antigen is undetermined. Profiled with immunoSEQ multiplex PCR; TCRdb holds only in-frame clones, not every one. Of roughly 120,000 clones listed, almost 95% were seen once; the top ten hold roughly 0.63%. The sample is drawn from a study of Tregs in tolerant kidney transplant recipients. Study conclusions and caveats: Findings come from small patient numbers and require larger validation. Biological reproducibility was not directly addressed in this study. Tregs expanded with activated donor B cells seemed most donor-specific.

With 1 base removed from V and 6 bases from J, the gap between germline ends came to 7 bases. The CDR3 has 13 residues. The V gene's germline CDR1 is SGHAT and CDR2 FQNNGV. The specimen was CD4+ T cells from blood. This clonotype was sampled from a human donor in good health. J is TRBJ2-1 and V is TRBV11-2; D gene uncertain. CDR3 loop: CASSLGGLNEQFF. CDR3 nucleotide sequence: TGTGCCAGCAGCTTAGGTGGCCTCAATGAGCAGTTCTTC.